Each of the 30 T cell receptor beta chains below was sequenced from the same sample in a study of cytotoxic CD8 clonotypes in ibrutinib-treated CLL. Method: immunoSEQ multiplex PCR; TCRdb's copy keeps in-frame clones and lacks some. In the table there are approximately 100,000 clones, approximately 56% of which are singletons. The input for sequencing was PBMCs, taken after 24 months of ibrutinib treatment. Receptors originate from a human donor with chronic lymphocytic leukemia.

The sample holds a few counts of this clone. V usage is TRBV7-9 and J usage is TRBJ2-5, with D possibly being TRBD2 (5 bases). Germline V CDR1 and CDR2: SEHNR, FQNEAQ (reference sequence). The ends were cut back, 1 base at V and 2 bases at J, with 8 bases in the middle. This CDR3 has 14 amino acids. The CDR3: CASSLESGQETQYF. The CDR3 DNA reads TGTGCCAGCAGCTTAGAATCGGGACAAGAGACCCAGTACTTC.

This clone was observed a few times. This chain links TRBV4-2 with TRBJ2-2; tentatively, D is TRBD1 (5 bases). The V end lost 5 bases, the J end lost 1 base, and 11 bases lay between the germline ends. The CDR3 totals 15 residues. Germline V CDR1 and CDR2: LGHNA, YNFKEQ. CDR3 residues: CASSVPGLNTGELFF. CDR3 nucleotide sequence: TGTGCCAGCAGCGTACCAGGGTTGAACACCGGGGAGCTGTTTTTT.

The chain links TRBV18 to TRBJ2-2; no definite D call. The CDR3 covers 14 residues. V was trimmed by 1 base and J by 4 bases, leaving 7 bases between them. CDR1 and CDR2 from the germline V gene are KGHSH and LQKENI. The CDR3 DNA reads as TGTGCCAGCTCACCACAGCACACCACCGGGGAGCTGTTTTTT. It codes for CASSPQHTTGELFF.

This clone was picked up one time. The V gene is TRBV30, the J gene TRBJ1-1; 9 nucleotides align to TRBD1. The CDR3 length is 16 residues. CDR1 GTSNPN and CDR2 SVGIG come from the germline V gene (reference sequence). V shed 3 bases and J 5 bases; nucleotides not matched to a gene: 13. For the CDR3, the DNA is TGTGCCTGGAGGATTCCGGGACAGGGATCGAGAACTGAAGCTTTCTTT. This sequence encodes CAWRIPGQGSRTEAFF.

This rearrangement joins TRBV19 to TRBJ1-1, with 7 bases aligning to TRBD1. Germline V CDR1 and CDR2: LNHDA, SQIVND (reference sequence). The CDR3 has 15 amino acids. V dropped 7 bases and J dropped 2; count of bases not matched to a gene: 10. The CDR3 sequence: CASTGVTGVNTEAFF. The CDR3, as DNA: TGTGCCAGTACTGGGGTTACAGGGGTCAACACTGAAGCTTTCTTT.

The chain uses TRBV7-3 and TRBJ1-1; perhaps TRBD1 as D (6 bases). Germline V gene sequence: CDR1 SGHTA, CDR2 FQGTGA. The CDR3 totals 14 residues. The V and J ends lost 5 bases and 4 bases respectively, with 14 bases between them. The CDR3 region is CASSPGAEGTEAFF. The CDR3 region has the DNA TGTGCCAGCAGCCCGGGGGCGGAAGGCACTGAAGCTTTCTTT.

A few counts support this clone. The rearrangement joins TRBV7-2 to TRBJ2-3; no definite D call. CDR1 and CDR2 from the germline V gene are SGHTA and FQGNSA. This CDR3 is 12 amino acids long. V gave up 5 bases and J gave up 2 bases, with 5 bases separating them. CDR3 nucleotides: TGTGCCAGCAGCACCTTCACAGATACGCAGTATTTT. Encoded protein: CASSTFTDTQYF.

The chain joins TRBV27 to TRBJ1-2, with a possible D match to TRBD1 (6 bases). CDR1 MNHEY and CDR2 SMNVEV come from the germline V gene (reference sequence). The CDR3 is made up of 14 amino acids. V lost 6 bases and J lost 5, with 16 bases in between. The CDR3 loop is CASSPGGGWYGYTF. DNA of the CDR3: TGTGCCAGCAGCCCGGGCGGGGGCTGGTATGGCTACACCTTC.

Here the CDR3 DNA reads TGTGCCAGCAGCTTGCAGGGGTCTGGAAAACTGTTTTTT. Translated, it gives CASSLQGSGKLFF. V gene TRBV7-6 combines with J gene TRBJ1-4; possible D gene TRBD1, 6 bases. CDR3 size: 13 residues. V was pared by 3 bases and J by 10 bases, with 12 bases between. CDR1 is SGHVS, CDR2 FNYEAQ, per germline. The whole variable domain, filled in from reference TRBV7-6 and TRBJ1-4, reads GAGVSQSPRYKVTKRGQDVALRCDPISGHVSLYWYRQALGQGPEFLTYFNYEAQQDKSGLPNDRFSAERPEGSISTLTIQRTEQRDSAMYRCASSLQGSGKLFFGSGTQLSVL.

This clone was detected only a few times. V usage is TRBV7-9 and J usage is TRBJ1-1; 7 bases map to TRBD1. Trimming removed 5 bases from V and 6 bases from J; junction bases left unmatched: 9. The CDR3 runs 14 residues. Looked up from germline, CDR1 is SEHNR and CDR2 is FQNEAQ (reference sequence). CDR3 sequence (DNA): TGTGCCAGCAGCGACGACAGGGATTCTTCTGAAGCTTTCTTT. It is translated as CASSDDRDSSEAFF.

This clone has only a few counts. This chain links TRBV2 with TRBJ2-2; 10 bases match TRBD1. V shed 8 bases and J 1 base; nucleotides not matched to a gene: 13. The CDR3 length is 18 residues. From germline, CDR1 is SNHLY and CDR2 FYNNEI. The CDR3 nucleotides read TGTGCCAGCGATCGGGACAGGGGACCGAAATGGAACACCGGGGAGCTGTTTTTT. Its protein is CASDRDRGPKWNTGELFF.

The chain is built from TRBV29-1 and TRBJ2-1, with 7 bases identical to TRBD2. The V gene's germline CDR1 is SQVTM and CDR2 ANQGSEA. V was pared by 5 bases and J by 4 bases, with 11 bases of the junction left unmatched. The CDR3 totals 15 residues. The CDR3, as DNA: TGCAGCGTTTCACGGGGGGTGGAGAAATACAATGAGCAGTTCTTC. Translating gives CSVSRGVEKYNEQFF.

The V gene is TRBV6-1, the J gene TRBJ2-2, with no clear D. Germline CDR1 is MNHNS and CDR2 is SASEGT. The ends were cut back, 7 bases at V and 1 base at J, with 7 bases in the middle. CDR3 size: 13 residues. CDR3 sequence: CASKGLNTGELFF. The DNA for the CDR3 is TGTGCCAGCAAGGGATTGAACACCGGGGAGCTGTTTTTT.

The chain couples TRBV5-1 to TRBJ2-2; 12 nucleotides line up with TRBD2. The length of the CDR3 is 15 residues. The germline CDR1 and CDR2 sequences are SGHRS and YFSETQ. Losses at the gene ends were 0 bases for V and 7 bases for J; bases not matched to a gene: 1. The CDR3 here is CASSLEGLAGGELFF. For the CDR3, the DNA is TGCGCCAGCAGCTTGGAGGGACTAGCGGGCGGGGAGCTGTTTTTT.

The CDR3 nucleotides read TGTGCCAGCAGTCCGGGAACGATTCCACAGGGGAAGCAGTACTTC. It specifies CASSPGTIPQGKQYF. The chain couples TRBV28 to TRBJ2-7; TRBD1 agrees at 7 bases. V shed 5 bases, J shed 8 bases, and the junction held 15 bases outside the gene matches. The germline V gene encodes CDR1 MDHEN and CDR2 SYDVKM. The CDR3 is made up of 15 amino acids.

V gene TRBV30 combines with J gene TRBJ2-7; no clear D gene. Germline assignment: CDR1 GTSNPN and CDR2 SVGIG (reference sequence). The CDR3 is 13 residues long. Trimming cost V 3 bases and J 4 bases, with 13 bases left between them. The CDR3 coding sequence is TGTGCCTGGAGGGATACCGGATTTTACGAGCAGTACTTC. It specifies CAWRDTGFYEQYF.

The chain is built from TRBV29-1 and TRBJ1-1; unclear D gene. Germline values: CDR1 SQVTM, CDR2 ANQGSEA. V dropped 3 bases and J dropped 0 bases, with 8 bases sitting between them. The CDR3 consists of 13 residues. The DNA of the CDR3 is TGCAGCGTTGAGGACGGGATGAACACTGAAGCTTTCTTT. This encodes CSVEDGMNTEAFF.

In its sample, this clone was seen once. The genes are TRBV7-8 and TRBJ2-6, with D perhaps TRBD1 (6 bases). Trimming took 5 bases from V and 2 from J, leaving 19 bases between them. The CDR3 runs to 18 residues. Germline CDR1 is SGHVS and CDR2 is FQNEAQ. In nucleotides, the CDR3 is TGTGCCAGCAGCCCGACCTCCGGGACAAGAACTGGGGCCAACGTCCTGACTTTC. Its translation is CASSPTSGTRTGANVLTF.

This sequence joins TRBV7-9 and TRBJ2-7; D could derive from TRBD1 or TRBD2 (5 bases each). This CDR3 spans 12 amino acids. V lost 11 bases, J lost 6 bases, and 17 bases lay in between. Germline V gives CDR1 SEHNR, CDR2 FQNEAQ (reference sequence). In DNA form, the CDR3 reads TGTGCCGAGGGGCGGACCCCTACCGAGCAGTACTTC. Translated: CAEGRTPTEQYF.

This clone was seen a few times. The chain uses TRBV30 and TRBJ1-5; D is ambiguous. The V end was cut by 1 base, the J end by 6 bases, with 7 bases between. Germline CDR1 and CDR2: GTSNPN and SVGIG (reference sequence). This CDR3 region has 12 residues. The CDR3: CAWSDLGQPQHF. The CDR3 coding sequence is TGTGCCTGGAGTGATTTGGGTCAGCCCCAGCATTTT.

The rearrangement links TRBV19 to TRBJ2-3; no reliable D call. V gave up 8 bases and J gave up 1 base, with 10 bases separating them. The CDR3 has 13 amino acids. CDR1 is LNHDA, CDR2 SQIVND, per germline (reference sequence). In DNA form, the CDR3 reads TGTGCCAGTTCAACAGATGGCACAGATACGCAGTATTTT. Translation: CASSTDGTDTQYF.

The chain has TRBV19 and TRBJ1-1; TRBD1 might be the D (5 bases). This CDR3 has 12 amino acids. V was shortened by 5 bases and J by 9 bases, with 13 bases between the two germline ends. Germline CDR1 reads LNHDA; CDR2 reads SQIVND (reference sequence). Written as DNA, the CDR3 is TGTGCCAGTAGTGGCCCGGGGGGAAAAGCTTTCTTT. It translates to CASSGPGGKAFF.

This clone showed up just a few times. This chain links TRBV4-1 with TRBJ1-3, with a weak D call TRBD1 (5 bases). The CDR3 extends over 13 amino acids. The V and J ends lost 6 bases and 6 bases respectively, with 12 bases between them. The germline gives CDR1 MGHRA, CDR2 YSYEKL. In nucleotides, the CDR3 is TGCGCCAGCAGAATGCAAGGGGAAAACACCATATATTTT. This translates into CASRMQGENTIYF.

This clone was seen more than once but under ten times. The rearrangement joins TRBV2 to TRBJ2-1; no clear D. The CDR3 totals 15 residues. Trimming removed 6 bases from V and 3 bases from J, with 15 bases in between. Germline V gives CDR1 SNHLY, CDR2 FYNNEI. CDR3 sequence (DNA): TGTGCCAGCAGCCCTTCCCGGCAGGACTACAATGAGCAGTTCTTC. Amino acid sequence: CASSPSRQDYNEQFF.

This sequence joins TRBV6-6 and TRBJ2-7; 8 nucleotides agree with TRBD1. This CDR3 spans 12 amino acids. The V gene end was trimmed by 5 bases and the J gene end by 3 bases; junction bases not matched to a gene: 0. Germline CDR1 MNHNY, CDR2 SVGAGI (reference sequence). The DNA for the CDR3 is TGTGCCAGCAGTACAGGGGGCTACGAGCAGTACTTC. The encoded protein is CASSTGGYEQYF.

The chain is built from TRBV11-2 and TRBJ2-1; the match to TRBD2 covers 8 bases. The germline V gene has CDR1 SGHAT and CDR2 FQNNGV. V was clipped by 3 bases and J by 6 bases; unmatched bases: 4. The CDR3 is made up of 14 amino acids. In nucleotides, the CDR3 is TGTGCCAGCAGCTTTAGCGGGGAGTCCAATGAGCAGTTCTTC. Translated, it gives CASSFSGESNEQFF.

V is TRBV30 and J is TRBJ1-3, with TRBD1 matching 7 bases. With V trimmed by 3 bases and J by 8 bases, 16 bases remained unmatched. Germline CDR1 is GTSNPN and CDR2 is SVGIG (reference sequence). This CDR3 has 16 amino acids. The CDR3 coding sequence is TGTGCCTGGAGAAGACAAGGACAGGTCGGTTCAGACACCATATATTTT. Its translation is CAWRRQGQVGSDTIYF. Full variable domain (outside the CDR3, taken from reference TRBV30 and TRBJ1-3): SQTIHQWPATLVQPVGSPLSLECTVEGTSNPNLYWYRQAAGRGLQLLFYSVGIGQISSEVPQNLSASRPQDRQFILSSKKLLLSDSGFYLCAWRRQGQVGSDTIYFGEGSWLTVV.

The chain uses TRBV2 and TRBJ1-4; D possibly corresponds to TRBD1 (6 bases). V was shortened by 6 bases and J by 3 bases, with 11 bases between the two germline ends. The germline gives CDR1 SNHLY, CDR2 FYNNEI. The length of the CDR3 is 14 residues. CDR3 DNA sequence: TGTGCCAGCAGGAAGGGGGTTGCTAATGAAAAACTGTTTTTT. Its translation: CASRKGVANEKLFF.

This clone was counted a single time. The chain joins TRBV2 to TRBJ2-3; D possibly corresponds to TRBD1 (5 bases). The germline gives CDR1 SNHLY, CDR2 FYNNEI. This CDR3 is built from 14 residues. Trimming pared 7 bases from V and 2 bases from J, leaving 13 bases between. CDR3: CASTLTQDTDTQYF. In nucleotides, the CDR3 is TGTGCCAGCACCCTAACACAGGACACAGATACGCAGTATTTT.

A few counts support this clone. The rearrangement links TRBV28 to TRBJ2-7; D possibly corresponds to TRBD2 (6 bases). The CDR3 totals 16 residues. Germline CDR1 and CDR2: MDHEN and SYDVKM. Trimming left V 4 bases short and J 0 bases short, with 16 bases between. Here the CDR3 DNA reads TGTGCCAGCAGTTCCCTGGGCGGGGCGCTCTCCTACGAGCAGTACTTC. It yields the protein CASSSLGGALSYEQYF. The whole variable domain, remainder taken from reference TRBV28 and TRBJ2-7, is DVKVTQSSRYLVKRTGEKVFLECVQDMDHENMFWYRQDPGLGLRLIYFSYDVKMKEKGDIPEGYSVSREKKERFSLILESASTNQTSMYLCASSSLGGALSYEQYFGPGTRLTVT.